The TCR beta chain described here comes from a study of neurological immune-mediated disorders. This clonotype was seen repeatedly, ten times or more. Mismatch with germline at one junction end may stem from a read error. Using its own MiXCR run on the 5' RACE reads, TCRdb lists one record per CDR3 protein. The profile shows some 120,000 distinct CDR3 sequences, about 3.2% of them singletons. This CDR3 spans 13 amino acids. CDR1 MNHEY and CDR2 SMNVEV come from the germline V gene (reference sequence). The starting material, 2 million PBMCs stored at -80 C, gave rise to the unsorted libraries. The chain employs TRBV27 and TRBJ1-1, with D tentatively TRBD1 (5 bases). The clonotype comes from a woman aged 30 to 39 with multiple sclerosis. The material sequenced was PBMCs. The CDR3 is CASSLSGYPEAFF. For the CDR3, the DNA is TGTGCCAGCAGTCTATCAGGGTACCCTGAAGCTTTCTTT.